These 32 T cell receptor beta chains came from one sample sequenced in a study of metastatic and nonmetastatic thyroid tumors (dated by TCRdb to the early 2020s). Library preparation employed PCR. The reads were generated on an Illumina HiSeq 4000. Using fastp at Q25 and MiXCR, TCRdb reprocessed the public reads and kept productive beta chains. The sample has roughly 63,000 clones on record, around 15% of them singletons. About 9.4% of the sample is in the top ten clones. Before undergoing thyroid surgery, none of the patients had been given any kind of treatment. Sequences were obtained from blood. The receptor source for this set is a male donor with papillary thyroid cancer or a benign thyroid nodule (not recorded which). Some clones in this sample may be carry-over from other donors' samples.

In this sample, this clone turned up many times. The gene calls are TRBV2 and TRBJ1-4; tentatively, D is TRBD1 (6 bases). The CDR3 is 14 amino acids. The V gene lost 6 bases and the J gene lost 6 bases, with 14 bases spanning the gap. Looked up from germline, CDR1 is SNHLY and CDR2 is FYNNEI. In nucleotides, the CDR3 is TGTGCCAGCAGATCTGACAGGCACGATGAAAAACTGTTTTTT. This encodes CASRSDRHDEKLFF.

This clone was seen a handful of times. V gene TRBV2 combines with J gene TRBJ1-5, with a weak D call TRBD1 (6 bases). CDR3 size: 14 residues. Germline V gives CDR1 SNHLY, CDR2 FYNNEI. V was shortened by 11 bases and J by 2 bases, with 16 bases between the two germline ends. The CDR3 region is CAGGRGDGNQPQHF. CDR3 coding DNA: TGTGCCGGAGGCAGGGGAGATGGCAATCAGCCCCAGCATTTT. The whole variable domain, remainder taken from reference TRBV2 and TRBJ1-5, is EPEVTQTPSHQVTQMGQEVILRCVPISNHLYFYWYRQILGQKVEFLVSFYNNEISEKSEIFDDQFSVERPDGSNFTLKIRSTKLEDSAMYFCAGGRGDGNQPQHFGDGTRLSIL.

The V and J genes are TRBV18 and TRBJ2-7; 9 nucleotides align to TRBD2. The CDR3 length is 13 residues. Germline V gene data show CDR1 as KGHSH and CDR2 as LQKENI. V shed 6 bases and J 9 bases; nucleotides not matched to a gene: 9. The CDR3 coding sequence is TGTGCCAGCTCGTCCAGCGGGGGGCAGGGGCAGTACTTC. As protein: CASSSSGGQGQYF. Using reference TRBV18 and TRBJ2-7 for the parts outside the CDR3, the full variable domain is NAGVMQNPRHLVRRRGQEARLRCSPMKGHSHVYWYRQLPEEGLKFMVYLQKENIIDESGMPKERFSAEFPKEGPSILRIQQVVRGDSAAYFCASSSSGGQGQYFGPGTRLTVT.

V and J are TRBV4-2 and TRBJ2-7; 7 nucleotides match TRBD1. Germline CDR1 and CDR2: LGHNA and YNFKEQ. V trimming: 4 bases; J trimming: 2 bases; junction bases outside the gene matches: 8. The CDR3 is made up of 15 amino acids. CDR3 region: CASSPTGTVPYEQYF. DNA for the CDR3: TGTGCCAGCAGCCCTACTGGGACAGTACCCTACGAGCAGTACTTC.

There are many counts of this clone. This rearrangement joins TRBV16 to TRBJ2-3, with 13 bases fitting TRBD2. The CDR3 runs to 19 residues. After removal of 1 base from V and 2 bases from J, the junction contained 9 bases not matched to a gene. The germline CDR1 and CDR2 sequences are KGHSY and FQNENV. CDR3 amino acids: CASSQWPPGTSGDTDTQYF. For the CDR3, the DNA is TGTGCCAGCAGCCAATGGCCCCCCGGGACTAGCGGGGACACAGATACGCAGTATTTT. Based on the CDR3 plus reference TRBV16 and TRBJ2-3, the full variable domain is GEEVAQTPKHLVRGEGQKAKLYCAPIKGHSYVFWYQQVLKNEFKFLISFQNENVFDETGMPKERFSAKCLPNSPCSLEIQATKLEDSAVYFCASSQWPPGTSGDTDTQYFGPGTRLTVL.

This clone appeared many times. The chain carries TRBV7-9 and TRBJ1-4; 8 bases are shared with TRBD1. Germline CDR1 SEHNR, CDR2 FQNEAQ (reference sequence). Trimming took 7 bases from V and 4 from J; bases not matched to a gene: 5. The CDR3 totals 14 residues. The CDR3 DNA follows: TGTGCCAGCACAGGGGGCAGGGGTAATGAAAAACTGTTTTTT. Protein product: CASTGGRGNEKLFF.

This clone showed up just once. A much larger clone sits a single nucleotide away, making a read error possible. V gene TRBV20-1 combines with J gene TRBJ2-1; D gene ambiguous. Germline V gene lookup returns CDR1 DFQATT and CDR2 SNEGSKA (reference sequence). The CDR3 has 10 amino acids. The CDR3 DNA is TGCAGTGCTTACCCTTATGATCAGTTCTTC. Its translation: CSAYPYDQFF.

Points on this clone: A single base separates this from a much larger clone, so it may be a read error. This chain links TRBV7-6 with TRBJ2-1, with D tentatively TRBD2 (5 bases). The V end was cut by 2 bases, the J end by 8 bases, with 16 bases between. This CDR3 has 15 residues. CDR1 SGHVS and CDR2 FNYEAQ come from the germline V gene. The CDR3 nucleotides are TGTGCCAGCAGCTTAATGAATTTAGCGTACGATGAGCAGTTCTTC. This translates into CASSLMNLAYDEQFF.

The CDR3 nucleotides are TGCGCCAGCAGCCAAGGCGCGGATCAGCCCCAGCATTTT. The encoded protein is CASSQGADQPQHF. The V call is TRBV4-1, the J call TRBJ1-5; D gene ambiguous. The CDR3 is 13 residues long. Trimming pared 1 base from V and 5 bases from J, leaving 6 bases between. Germline V gives CDR1 MGHRA, CDR2 YSYEKL.

This clone was detected ten times or more. J is TRBJ1-5 and V is TRBV19; perhaps TRBD1 as D (5 bases). Germline values: CDR1 LNHDA, CDR2 SQIVND (reference sequence). The CDR3 totals 17 residues. V was trimmed by 5 bases and J by 0 bases, leaving 17 bases between them. DNA of the CDR3: TGTGCCAGTAGTGGGGCGGGACCGAGCTATAGCAATCAGCCCCAGCATTTT. Translating it yields CASSGAGPSYSNQPQHF.

This clone was picked up a small number of times. This same CDR3 is encoded by further DNA sequences in the sample. The chain uses TRBV6-1 and TRBJ2-2; TRBD2 agrees at 7 bases. In germline, CDR1 is MNHNS, CDR2 SASEGT. Trimming at V came to 4 bases and at J to 2 bases, leaving 7 bases not matched to a gene. The CDR3 contains 16 residues. The CDR3 nucleotides are TGTGCCAGCAGTGGACTAGCTGGGGGTAACACCGGGGAGCTGTTTTTT. It specifies CASSGLAGGNTGELFF.

This clone showed up many times. The V and J genes are TRBV7-2 and TRBJ2-3; D not certain. V dropped 1 base and J dropped 8 bases, with 10 bases sitting between them. The CDR3 has 13 amino acids. Germline V gene lookup returns CDR1 SGHTA and CDR2 FQGNSA. CDR3 loop: CASSLVGPGTQYF. In DNA, the CDR3 is TGTGCCAGCAGCTTAGTAGGTCCTGGTACGCAGTATTTT. Full variable domain (missing parts from reference TRBV7-2 and TRBJ2-3): GAGVSQSPSNKVTEKGKDVELRCDPISGHTALYWYRQSLGQGLEFLIYFQGNSAPDKSGLPSDRFSAERTGGSVSTLTIQRTQQEDSAVYLCASSLVGPGTQYFGPGTRLTVL.

This clone was recorded many times. The chain has TRBV6-5 and TRBJ2-3, with 12 bases that match TRBD2. Per germline, CDR1 MNHEY and CDR2 SVGAGI. The CDR3 extends over 17 amino acids. The ends lost 0 bases at V and 2 bases at J; junction bases unmatched: 3. The CDR3 nucleotides are TGTGCCAGCAGTTACTCCGGGACTAGCGGGTTCACAGATACGCAGTATTTT. Protein sequence: CASSYSGTSGFTDTQYF.

This clone showed up many times. The rearrangement joins TRBV5-6 to TRBJ1-2; D unclear. The V end was cut by 4 bases, the J end by 1 base, with 8 bases between. The CDR3 is 13 residues long. The germline CDR1 and CDR2 sequences are SGHDT and YYEEEE. The CDR3 DNA reads TGTGCCAGCAGCGGCGCCGGTAACTATGGCTACACCTTC. Translated: CASSGAGNYGYTF.

CDR3 residues: CAWSVMASYEQYV. The DNA of the CDR3 is TGTGCCTGGAGTGTTATGGCCTCCTACGAGCAGTACGTC. The V gene is TRBV30, the J gene TRBJ2-7; D gene ambiguous. This CDR3 region has 13 residues. V was clipped by 0 bases and J by 0 bases, with 6 bases between them. Germline-derived CDR1 and CDR2 are GTSNPN and SVGIG (reference sequence).

This clone came up many times. A read error may be the cause here, since a much bigger clone is one base away. V is TRBV15 and J is TRBJ1-5; D might be TRBD1 (6 bases). In germline, CDR1 is LNHNV, CDR2 YYDKDF (reference sequence). The V and J ends lost 5 bases and 9 bases respectively, with 17 bases between them. The CDR3 spans 14 residues. DNA of the CDR3: TGTGCCACCAGCTCACGGGGGGCGATTATGCCCCAGCATTTT. Translating it yields CATSSRGAIMPQHF.

At least ten counts were recorded for this clone. The chain recombines TRBV30 with TRBJ1-5; TRBD1 aligns across 7 bases. The CDR3 consists of 15 residues. With 3 bases clipped from V and 3 bases from J, the junction kept 8 bases outside the gene matches. Germline V gene sequence: CDR1 GTSNPN, CDR2 SVGIG (reference sequence). DNA of the CDR3: TGTGCCTGGAGATTGCCGGGACAGCTCAATCAGCCCCAGCATTTT. It specifies CAWRLPGQLNQPQHF.

The V gene is TRBV5-4, the J gene TRBJ1-2, with D possibly matching TRBD1 (6 bases). Germline loops: CDR1 SGHNT, CDR2 YYREEE (reference sequence). The V end was cut by 4 bases, the J end by 0 bases, with 13 bases between. The CDR3 consists of 15 residues. CDR3 residues: CASSVRQETNYGYTF. CDR3 bases: TGTGCCAGCAGCGTAAGACAGGAAACTAACTATGGCTACACCTTC.

In this sample, this clone turned up many times. The chain uses TRBV9 and TRBJ1-4; D unclear. CDR1 SGDLS and CDR2 YYNGEE come from the germline V gene. V was pared by 0 bases and J by 4 bases, with 10 bases between. This CDR3 is built from 15 residues. This CDR3 is CASSVEDGINEKLFF. The CDR3 nucleotides are TGTGCCAGCAGCGTAGAGGACGGCATTAATGAAAAACTGTTTTTT.

With respect to this clone: One end of the junction fails to match germline, which may point to a read error. The chain combines TRBV5-1 with TRBJ2-2, with D unresolved. CDR3 length: 16 amino acids. Germline CDR1 SGHRS, CDR2 YFSETQ. The CDR3 DNA is TGCTCCAGCAGCTTGGGTTGCCTAGGCGTGACCGGGGAGCTGTTTTTT. Residues: CSSSLGCLGVTGELFF.

This clone was observed at least ten times. The J gene is TRBJ2-7, the V gene TRBV10-3; 10 nucleotides line up with TRBD2. Germline CDR1 is ENHRY and CDR2 is SYGVKD. This CDR3 contains 14 residues. The V segment lost 2 bases and the J segment 5 bases; nucleotides outside the gene matches: 3. DNA for the CDR3: TGTGCCATCAGTGAGCTAGCGGGAGACCACGAGCAGTACGTC. It specifies CAISELAGDHEQYV.

About this clone itself: At one boundary the junction diverges from the germline segment, which might be a read error. The chain couples TRBV6-1 to TRBJ1-5; the D gene is possibly TRBD1 (6 bases). The length of the CDR3 is 14 residues. CDR1 and CDR2 (germline): MNHNS, SASEGT. CDR3 region: CASRFQWDNQPHHF. The CDR3 DNA reads as TGTGCCAGCAGATTTCAGTGGGACAATCAGCCCCATCATTTT.

Points on this clone: Given the absence of the conserved phenylalanine or tryptophan at the CDR3 end, a read error is likely. V and J are TRBV28 and TRBJ1-2; D is unclear. The V and J ends lost 7 bases and 4 bases respectively, with 10 bases between them. Germline V gene data show CDR1 as MDHEN and CDR2 as SYDVKM. This CDR3 region has 12 residues. The CDR3 loop reads CASMGETYGYTL. The CDR3, as DNA: TGTGCCAGCATGGGCGAGACCTATGGCTACACCCTC.

This clone was observed at least ten times. This rearrangement joins TRBV7-8 to TRBJ2-7, with 8 positions matching TRBD1. The CDR3 length is 16 residues. CDR1 and CDR2 (germline): SGHVS, FQNEAQ. The junction had 12 bases not matched to a gene; V was cut back by 5 bases and J by 3 bases. The CDR3: CASSAPQGVTYYEQYF. CDR3 nucleotides: TGTGCCAGCAGCGCCCCACAGGGGGTGACTTACTACGAGCAGTACTTC. The entire variable domain, with the rest obtained from reference TRBV7-8 and TRBJ2-7, is as follows: GAGVSQSPRYKVAKRGQDVALRCDPISGHVSLFWYQQALGQGPEFLTYFQNEAQLDKSGLPSDRFFAERPEGSVSTLKIQRTQQEDSAVYLCASSAPQGVTYYEQYFGPGTRLTVT.

The J gene is TRBJ2-1, the V gene TRBV7-6; weak D call: TRBD2 (5 bases). Trimming shortened V by 2 bases and J by 10 bases, and 12 bases separated the two germline ends. The CDR3 extends over 13 amino acids. Germline assignment: CDR1 SGHVS and CDR2 FNYEAQ. CDR3 in amino acids: CASSLCTSGEQFF. The CDR3 DNA sequence: TGTGCCAGCAGCTTATGTACTAGTGGGGAGCAGTTCTTC.

This clone was seen a single time. This CDR3 is missing its conserved last phenylalanine or tryptophan, likely due to a read error. The gene calls are TRBV30 and TRBJ1-1; D gene ambiguous. The length of the CDR3 is 13 residues. The ends were cut back, 5 bases at V and 2 bases at J, with 12 bases in the middle. Germline CDR1 GTSNPN, CDR2 SVGIG (reference sequence). The CDR3 reads CAWRAAGNTEAFL. In DNA, the CDR3 is TGTGCCTGGCGGGCGGCAGGTAACACTGAAGCTTTCCTT.

There are a few counts of this clone. This may come from a read error, since a much larger clone is one base off. The chain links TRBV9 to TRBJ2-1; possibly TRBD1 or TRBD2 for D (5 bases each). This CDR3 comprises 12 residues. Deletions cut 3 bases from V and 8 bases from J, with 9 bases between. Germline V lookup: CDR1 SGDLS, CDR2 YYNGEE. Here the CDR3 DNA reads TGTGCCAGCAGCGCTGGGACCTATGAGCAGTTCTTC. Translating gives CASSAGTYEQFF.

This sequence joins TRBV12-3 or TRBV12-4 and TRBJ1-3, with no clear D. This CDR3 is 12 amino acids long. V lost 1 base to trimming and J lost 14 bases, with 12 bases between them. The CDR3 DNA follows: TGTGCCAGCAGTTTAGTCCAGGTAATAGTATATTTT. It specifies CASSLVQVIVYF.

This clone appeared many times. The rearrangement uses TRBV6-6 and TRBJ2-1; D may match TRBD1 or TRBD2 (6 bases each). With 7 bases removed from V and 0 bases from J, the gap between germline ends came to 25 bases. The germline CDR1 and CDR2 sequences are MNHNY and SVGAGI (reference sequence). The CDR3 totals 19 residues. This CDR3 reads CASTQSGGGGPSSYNEQFF. In DNA form, the CDR3 reads TGTGCCAGCACTCAAAGTGGTGGTGGGGGGCCGAGCTCCTACAATGAGCAGTTCTTC.

At least ten counts were recorded for this clone. V and J are TRBV6-2 or TRBV6-3 and TRBJ2-7; D remains unclear. V was shortened by 5 bases and J by 3 bases, with 14 bases between the two germline ends. CDR1 is MNHEY, CDR2 SVGEGT, per germline. The CDR3 loop spans 14 amino acids. This chain's CDR3 is CASSTPGRNYEQYV. CDR3 DNA: TGTGCCAGCAGTACCCCCGGGCGGAACTACGAGCAGTACGTC.

In its sample, this clone was seen many times. The J gene is TRBJ1-5, the V gene TRBV6-1, with 10 bases lining up with TRBD1. Germline V gene lookup returns CDR1 MNHNS and CDR2 SASEGT. The CDR3 runs to 16 residues. The V segment lost 7 bases and the J segment 5 bases; nucleotides outside the gene matches: 11. The DNA of the CDR3 is TGTGCCAGCAACGTAGTCGCCGGACAGGGGGATCAGCCCCAGCATTTT. It is translated as CASNVVAGQGDQPQHF.

The table lists this clone with a few counts. A read error is possible here, since a much larger clone lies one base away. The J gene is TRBJ2-2, the V gene TRBV6-1, with D uncertain. The CDR3 extends over 13 amino acids. V dropped 7 bases and J dropped 3 bases, with 9 bases sitting between them. Germline V CDR1 and CDR2: MNHNS, SASEGT. The CDR3 loop reads CASIAGDTGELFF. The CDR3 region has the DNA TGTGCCAGCATCGCCGGAGACACCGGGGAGCTGTTTTTT.